A single sample is the source of the 12 T cell receptor beta chains below, sequenced in a study of blood T cell repertoires in COVID-19. The protocol was immunoSEQ multiplex PCR, while the TCRdb copy is restricted to in-frame clones and leaves out a portion. The top ten clones hold around 3.5% of a sample with a few hundred thousand clones, roughly 80% of them seen once. Sequenced: PBMCs or T cells enriched from blood (not recorded which). Receptor source: a man in his forties or fifties who had recovered from COVID-19.

The sample holds one count of this clone. The rearrangement links TRBV21-1 to TRBJ2-1; TRBD1, the table's D call, was not compared with the DNA. TRBV21-1 is an annotated pseudogene. The CDR3 runs to 15 residues. CDR3 residues: CASSKAPGGLNEQFF. DNA for the CDR3: TGTGCCAGCAGCAAAGCCCCAGGGGGCTTAAATGAGCAGTTCTTC.

This chain uses TRBV9 with TRBJ2-1; TRBD2 aligns across 7 bases. This CDR3 is built from 15 residues. J lost 5 bases, V lost 0 bases, and 5 bases had no gene match. CDR1 and CDR2 (germline): SGDLS, YYNGEE. The CDR3 is CASSVGTRLDNEQFF. The CDR3 bases are TGTGCCAGCAGCGTAGGGACTAGGCTGGACAATGAGCAGTTCTTC.

The chain recombines TRBV10-2 with TRBJ2-6; the D is unclear. Trimming removed 10 bases at V and 0 bases at J, with 7 bases between. Germline CDR1 is WSHSY and CDR2 is SAAADI. The CDR3 is 13 amino acids. DNA of the CDR3: TGCGCCACACAGTTCTCTGGGGCCAACGTCCTGACTTTC. This translates into CATQFSGANVLTF.

The chain recombines TRBV2 with TRBJ1-5; TRBD1 aligns across 10 bases. From germline, CDR1 is SNHLY and CDR2 FYNNEI. The CDR3 totals 14 residues. The V segment lost 4 bases and the J segment 6 bases; nucleotides outside the gene matches: 3. CDR3 protein: CASSGDRGSQPQHF. The CDR3 bases are TGTGCCAGCAGTGGGGACAGGGGTTCTCAGCCCCAGCATTTT.

This clone occurred a few times. The rearrangement uses TRBV5-8 and TRBJ1-4, with a tentative D call TRBD1 (6 bases). The CDR3 loop spans 15 amino acids. Per germline, CDR1 SGHTS and CDR2 YDEGEE. V was shortened by 3 bases and J by 1 base, with 10 bases between the two germline ends. In nucleotides, the CDR3 is TGTGCCAGCAGCTGGTCGGACAGAACTAATGAAAAACTGTTTTTT. Translation gives CASSWSDRTNEKLFF.

This chain connects TRBV11-2 to TRBJ2-1, with TRBD2 matching over 10 bases. The V segment lost 2 bases and the J segment 9 bases; nucleotides outside the gene matches: 10. CDR1 and CDR2 (germline): SGHAT, FQNNGV. This CDR3 spans 16 amino acids. The CDR3 nucleotides read TGTGCCAGCAGCTTATGGGCTACTAGCGGGATAGGTGAGCAGTTCTTC. It specifies CASSLWATSGIGEQFF.

The J gene is TRBJ1-4, the V gene TRBV5-1, with D perhaps matching TRBD1 (6 bases). Germline CDR1 reads SGHRS; CDR2 reads YFSETQ. Between the trimmed V and J ends, which lost 1 base and 4 bases, there was a span of 11 bases. This CDR3 contains 15 residues. CDR3 DNA: TGCGCCAGCAGCTTGAGTGGACAGAATAATGAAAAACTGTTTTTT. As protein: CASSLSGQNNEKLFF.

The rearrangement links TRBV10-1 to TRBJ1-6; 8 bases agree with TRBD1. After removal of 4 bases from V and 2 bases from J, the junction contained 4 bases not matched to a gene. Per germline, CDR1 WNHNN and CDR2 SYGVQD (reference sequence). The CDR3 extends over 16 amino acids. The CDR3 DNA follows: TGCGCCAGCAGTGGGACAGGGCGAACCTATAATTCACCCCTCCACTTT. It codes for CASSGTGRTYNSPLHF.

This sequence joins TRBV5-4 and TRBJ2-5, with TRBD1 identical over 10 bases. The CDR3 spans 17 residues. V was clipped by 5 bases and J by 6 bases; unmatched bases: 16. Germline values: CDR1 SGHNT, CDR2 YYREEE (reference sequence). CDR3 region: CASSTAGTGVLAKTQYF. DNA for the CDR3: TGTGCCAGCAGTACCGCGGGGACAGGGGTACTGGCGAAGACCCAGTACTTC. The variable domain in full, with the rest retrieved from reference TRBV5-4 and TRBJ2-5, is ETGVTQSPTHLIKTRGQQVTLRCSSQSGHNTVSWYQQALGQGPQFIFQYYREEENGRGNFPPRFSGLQFPNYSSELNVNALELDDSALYLCASSTAGTGVLAKTQYFGPGTRLLVL.

V gene TRBV7-2 combines with J gene TRBJ2-3; a possible D gene is TRBD1 (5 bases). From germline, CDR1 is SGHTA and CDR2 FQGNSA. V was cut by 1 base and J by 0 bases, with 8 bases left in between. The length of the CDR3 is 15 residues. The CDR3 region has the DNA TGTGCCAGCAGCTTAGGACAGCACAGCACAGATACGCAGTATTTT. This translates into CASSLGQHSTDTQYF.

The CDR3 loop reads CASRRQGARNTQYF. The CDR3 nucleotides are TGTGCCAGCAGACGACAGGGGGCGAGGAATACGCAGTATTTT. The rearrangement joins TRBV11-1 to TRBJ2-3, with 10 positions matching TRBD1. Germline assignment: CDR1 SGHAT and CDR2 FQDESV (reference sequence). This CDR3 region has 14 residues. J was trimmed by 7 bases and V by 6 bases; bases with no gene match: 7.

This chain joins TRBV30 and TRBJ1-2; D may be TRBD1 (6 bases). The germline CDR1 and CDR2 sequences are GTSNPN and SVGIG (reference sequence). The CDR3 length is 11 residues. The V end was cut by 8 bases, the J end by 2 bases, with 9 bases between. The CDR3 here is CARGGNYGYTF. CDR3 sequence (DNA): TGTGCCCGAGGGGGAAACTATGGCTACACCTTC. The full variable domain, completed using reference TRBV30 and TRBJ1-2, is SQTIHQWPATLVQPVGSPLSLECTVEGTSNPNLYWYRQAAGRGLQLLFYSVGIGQISSEVPQNLSASRPQDRQFILSSKKLLLSDSGFYLCARGGNYGYTFGSGTRLTVV.